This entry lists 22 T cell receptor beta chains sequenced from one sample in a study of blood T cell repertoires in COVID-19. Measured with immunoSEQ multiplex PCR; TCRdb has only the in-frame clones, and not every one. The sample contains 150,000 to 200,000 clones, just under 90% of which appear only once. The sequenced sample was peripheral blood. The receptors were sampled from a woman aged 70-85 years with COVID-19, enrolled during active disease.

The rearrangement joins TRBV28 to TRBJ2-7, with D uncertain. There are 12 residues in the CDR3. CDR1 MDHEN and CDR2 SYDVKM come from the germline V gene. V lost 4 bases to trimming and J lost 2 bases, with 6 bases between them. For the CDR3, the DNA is TGTGCCAGCAGTTCACATGCCTACGAGCAGTACTTC. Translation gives CASSSHAYEQYF.

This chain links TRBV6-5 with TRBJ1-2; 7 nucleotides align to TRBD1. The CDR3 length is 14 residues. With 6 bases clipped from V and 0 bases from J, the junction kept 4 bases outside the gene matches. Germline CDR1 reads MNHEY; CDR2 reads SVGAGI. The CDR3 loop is CASRMTGTNYGYTF. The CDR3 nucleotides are TGTGCCAGCAGAATGACAGGGACTAACTATGGCTACACCTTC.

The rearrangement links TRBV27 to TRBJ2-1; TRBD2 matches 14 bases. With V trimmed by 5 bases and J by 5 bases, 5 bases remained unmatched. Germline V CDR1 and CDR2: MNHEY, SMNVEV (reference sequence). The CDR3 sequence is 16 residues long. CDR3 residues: CASSHGLAGGNNEQFF. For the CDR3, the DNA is TGTGCCAGCAGTCACGGACTAGCGGGAGGAAACAATGAGCAGTTCTTC.

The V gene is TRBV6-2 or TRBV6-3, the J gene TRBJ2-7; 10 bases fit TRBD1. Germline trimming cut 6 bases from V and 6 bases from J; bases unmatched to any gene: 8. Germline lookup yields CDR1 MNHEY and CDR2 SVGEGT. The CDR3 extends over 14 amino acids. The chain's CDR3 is CASSRGGQGGEQYF. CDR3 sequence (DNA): TGTGCCAGCAGCCGGGGAGGACAGGGGGGCGAGCAGTACTTC.

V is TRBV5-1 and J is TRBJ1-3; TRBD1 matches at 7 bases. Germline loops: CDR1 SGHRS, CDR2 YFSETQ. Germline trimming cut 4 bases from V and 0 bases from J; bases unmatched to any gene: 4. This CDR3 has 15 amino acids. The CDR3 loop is CASSVGTVSGNTIYF. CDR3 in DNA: TGCGCCAGCAGCGTCGGGACAGTCTCTGGAAACACCATATATTTT.

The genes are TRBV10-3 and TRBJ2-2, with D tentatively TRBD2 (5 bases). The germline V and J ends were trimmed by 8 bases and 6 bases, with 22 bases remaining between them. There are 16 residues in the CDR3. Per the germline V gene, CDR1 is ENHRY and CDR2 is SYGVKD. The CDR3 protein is CAIGSSSTGGSGELFF. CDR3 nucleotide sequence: TGTGCCATCGGTTCCTCATCTACTGGCGGGTCCGGGGAGCTGTTTTTT.

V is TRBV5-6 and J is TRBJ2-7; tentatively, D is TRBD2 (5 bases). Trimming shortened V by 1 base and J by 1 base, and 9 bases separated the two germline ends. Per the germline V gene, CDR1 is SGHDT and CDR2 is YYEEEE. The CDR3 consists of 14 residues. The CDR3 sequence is CASSLFEGSYEQYF. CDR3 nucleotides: TGTGCCAGCAGCTTGTTTGAGGGTTCCTACGAGCAGTACTTC.

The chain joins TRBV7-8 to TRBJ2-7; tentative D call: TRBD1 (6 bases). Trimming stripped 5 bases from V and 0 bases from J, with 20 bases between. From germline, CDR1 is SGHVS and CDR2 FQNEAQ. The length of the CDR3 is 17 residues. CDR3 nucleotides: TGTGCCAGCAGCGCAGGGATGGACAGCTTAAACTCCTACGAGCAGTACTTC. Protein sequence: CASSAGMDSLNSYEQYF.

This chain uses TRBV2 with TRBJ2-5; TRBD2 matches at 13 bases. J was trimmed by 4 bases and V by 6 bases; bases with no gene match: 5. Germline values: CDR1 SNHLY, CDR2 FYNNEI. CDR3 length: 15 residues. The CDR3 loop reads CASRERTSGRETQYF. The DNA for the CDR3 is TGTGCCAGCAGAGAACGGACTAGCGGGAGAGAGACCCAGTACTTC. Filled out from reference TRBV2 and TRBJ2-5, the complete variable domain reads EPEVTQTPSHQVTQMGQEVILRCVPISNHLYFYWYRQILGQKVEFLVSFYNNEISEKSEIFDDQFSVERPDGSNFTLKIRSTKLEDSAMYFCASRERTSGRETQYFGPGTRLLVL.

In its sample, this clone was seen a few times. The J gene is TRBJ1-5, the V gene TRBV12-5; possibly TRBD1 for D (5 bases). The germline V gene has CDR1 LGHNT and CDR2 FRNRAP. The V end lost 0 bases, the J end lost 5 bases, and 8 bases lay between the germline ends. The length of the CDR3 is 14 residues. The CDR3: CASGLVLTDQPQHF. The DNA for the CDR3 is TGTGCTAGTGGTTTGGTACTGACAGATCAGCCCCAGCATTTT.

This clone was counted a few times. DNA of the CDR3: TGTGCCAGCAGCTGGACAACGAACACTGAAGCTTTCTTT. It is translated as CASSWTTNTEAFF. This chain connects TRBV7-3 to TRBJ1-1, with D possibly being TRBD1 (5 bases). The germline V gene encodes CDR1 SGHTA and CDR2 FQGTGA. Trimming cost V 4 bases and J 1 base, with 7 bases left between them. CDR3 length equals 13 residues.

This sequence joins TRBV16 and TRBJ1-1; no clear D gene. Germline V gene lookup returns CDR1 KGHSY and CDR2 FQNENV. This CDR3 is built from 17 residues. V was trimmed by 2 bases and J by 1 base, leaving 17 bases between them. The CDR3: CASSQGESRWGNTEAFF. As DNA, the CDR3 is TGTGCCAGCAGCCAAGGGGAGTCTCGGTGGGGGAACACTGAAGCTTTCTTT.

CDR3 nucleotides: TGTGCCAGCAGTGTGCCCCGGGACAGGGCTCAATTGGGGCAGTACTTC. Its translation is CASSVPRDRAQLGQYF. V gene TRBV6-1 combines with J gene TRBJ2-7, with 9 bases aligning to TRBD1. V lost 4 bases, J lost 9 bases, and 16 bases stayed unmatched. This CDR3 comprises 16 residues. CDR1 MNHNS and CDR2 SASEGT come from the germline V gene.

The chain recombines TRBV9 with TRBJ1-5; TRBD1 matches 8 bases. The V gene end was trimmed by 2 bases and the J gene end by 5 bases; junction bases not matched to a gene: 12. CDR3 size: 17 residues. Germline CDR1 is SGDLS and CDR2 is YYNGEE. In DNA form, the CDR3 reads TGTGCCAGCAGCGTCCTGGACAGGGCCTCTCAAGATCAGCCCCAGCATTTT. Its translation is CASSVLDRASQDQPQHF.

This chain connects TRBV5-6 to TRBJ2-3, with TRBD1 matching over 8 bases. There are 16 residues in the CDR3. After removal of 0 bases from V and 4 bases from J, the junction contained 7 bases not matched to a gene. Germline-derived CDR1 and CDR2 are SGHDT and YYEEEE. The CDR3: CASSLGGRGPADTQYF. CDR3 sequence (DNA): TGTGCCAGCAGCTTGGGGGGCAGGGGGCCTGCAGATACGCAGTATTTT. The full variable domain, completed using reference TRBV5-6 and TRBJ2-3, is DAGVTQSPTHLIKTRGQQVTLRCSPKSGHDTVSWYQQALGQGPQFIFQYYEEEERQRGNFPDRFSGHQFPNYSSELNVNALLLGDSALYLCASSLGGRGPADTQYFGPGTRLTVL.

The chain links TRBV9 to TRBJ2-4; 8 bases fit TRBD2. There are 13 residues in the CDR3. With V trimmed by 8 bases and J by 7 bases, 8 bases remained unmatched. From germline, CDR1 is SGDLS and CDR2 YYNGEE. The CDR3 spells CASQRGTGNIQYF. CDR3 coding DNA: TGTGCCAGTCAGCGGGGGACGGGGAACATTCAGTACTTC.

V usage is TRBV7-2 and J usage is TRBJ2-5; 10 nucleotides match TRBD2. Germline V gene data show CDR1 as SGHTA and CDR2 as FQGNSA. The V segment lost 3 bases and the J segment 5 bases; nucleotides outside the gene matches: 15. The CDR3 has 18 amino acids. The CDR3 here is CASSFGGRLAGVGETQYF. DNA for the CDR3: TGTGCCAGCAGCTTCGGGGGCCGGCTAGCGGGAGTGGGGGAGACCCAGTACTTC.

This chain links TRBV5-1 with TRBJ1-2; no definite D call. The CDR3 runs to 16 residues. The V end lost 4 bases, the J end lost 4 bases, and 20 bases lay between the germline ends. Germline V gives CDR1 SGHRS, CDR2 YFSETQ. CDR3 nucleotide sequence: TGCGCCAGCAGCCCGTCGAGCTCCCCTGCGGGCTATGGCTACACCTTC. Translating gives CASSPSSSPAGYGYTF.

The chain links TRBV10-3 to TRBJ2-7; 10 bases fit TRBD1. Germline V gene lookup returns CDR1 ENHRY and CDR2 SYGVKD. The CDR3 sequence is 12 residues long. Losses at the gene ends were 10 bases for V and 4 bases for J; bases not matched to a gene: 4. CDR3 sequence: CATWDRGYEQYF. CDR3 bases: TGTGCCACCTGGGACAGGGGTTACGAGCAGTACTTC.

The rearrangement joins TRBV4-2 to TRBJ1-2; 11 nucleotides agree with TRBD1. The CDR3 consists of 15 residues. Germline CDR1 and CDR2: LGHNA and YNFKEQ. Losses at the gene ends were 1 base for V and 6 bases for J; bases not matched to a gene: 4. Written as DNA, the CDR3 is TGTGCCAGCAGCCAAGTCGGACAGGGGGCTCATGGCTACACCTTC. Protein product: CASSQVGQGAHGYTF.

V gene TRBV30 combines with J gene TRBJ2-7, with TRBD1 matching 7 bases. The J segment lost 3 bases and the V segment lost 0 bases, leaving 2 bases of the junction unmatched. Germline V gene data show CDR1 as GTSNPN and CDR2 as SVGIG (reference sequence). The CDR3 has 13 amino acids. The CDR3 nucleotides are TGTGCCTGGAGTGTTAACAGGGGCTACGAGCAGTACTTC. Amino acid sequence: CAWSVNRGYEQYF.

The CDR3 coding sequence is TGTGCCAGCAGCTCGCCTAGCGGGATTCATGAGCAGTTCTTC. Translating gives CASSSPSGIHEQFF. The chain uses TRBV5-4 and TRBJ2-1; the match to TRBD2 covers 9 bases. The CDR3 length is 14 residues. Per germline, CDR1 SGHNT and CDR2 YYREEE (reference sequence). V was pared by 3 bases and J by 8 bases, with 6 bases of the junction left unmatched. The full variable domain, in which reference TRBV5-4 and TRBJ2-1 provide the parts outside the CDR3, is ETGVTQSPTHLIKTRGQQVTLRCSSQSGHNTVSWYQQALGQGPQFIFQYYREEENGRGNFPPRFSGLQFPNYSSELNVNALELDDSALYLCASSSPSGIHEQFFGPGTRLTVL.